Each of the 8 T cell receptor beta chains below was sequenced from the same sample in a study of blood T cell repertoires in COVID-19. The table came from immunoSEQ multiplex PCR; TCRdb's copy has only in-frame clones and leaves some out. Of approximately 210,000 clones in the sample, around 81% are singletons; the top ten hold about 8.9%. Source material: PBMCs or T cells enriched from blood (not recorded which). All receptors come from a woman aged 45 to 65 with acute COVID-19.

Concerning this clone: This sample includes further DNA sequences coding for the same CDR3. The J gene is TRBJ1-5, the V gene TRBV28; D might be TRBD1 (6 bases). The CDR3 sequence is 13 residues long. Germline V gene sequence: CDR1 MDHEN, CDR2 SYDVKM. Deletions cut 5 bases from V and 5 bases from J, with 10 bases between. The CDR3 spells CASSTGGDQPQHF. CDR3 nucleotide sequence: TGTGCCAGCAGTACTGGGGGCGATCAGCCCCAGCATTTT.

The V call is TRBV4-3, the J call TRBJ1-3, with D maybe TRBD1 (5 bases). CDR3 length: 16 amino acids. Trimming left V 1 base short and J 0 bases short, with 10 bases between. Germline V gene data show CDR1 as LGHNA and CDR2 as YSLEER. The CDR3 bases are TGCGCCAGCAGCCAAGCCCGACAGAGCTCTGGAAACACCATATATTTT. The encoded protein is CASSQARQSSGNTIYF.

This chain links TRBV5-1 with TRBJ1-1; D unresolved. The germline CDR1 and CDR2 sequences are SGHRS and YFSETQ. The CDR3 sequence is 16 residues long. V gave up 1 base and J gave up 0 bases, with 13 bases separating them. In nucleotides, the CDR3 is TGCGCCAGCAGCTTGCTACTCACTTCGGTGAACACTGAAGCTTTCTTT. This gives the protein CASSLLLTSVNTEAFF.

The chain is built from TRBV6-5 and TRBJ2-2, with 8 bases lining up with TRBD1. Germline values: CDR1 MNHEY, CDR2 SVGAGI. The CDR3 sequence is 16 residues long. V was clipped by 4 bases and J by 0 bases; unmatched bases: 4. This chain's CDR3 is CASSWTGSPNTGELFF. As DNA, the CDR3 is TGTGCCAGCAGTTGGACAGGGAGCCCGAACACCGGGGAGCTGTTTTTT.

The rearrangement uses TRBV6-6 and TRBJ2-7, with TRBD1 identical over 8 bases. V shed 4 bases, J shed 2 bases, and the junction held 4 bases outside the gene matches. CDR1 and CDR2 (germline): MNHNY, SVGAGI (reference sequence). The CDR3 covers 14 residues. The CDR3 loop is CASSSGQGTYEQYF. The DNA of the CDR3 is TGTGCCAGCAGTTCCGGACAGGGAACCTACGAGCAGTACTTC.

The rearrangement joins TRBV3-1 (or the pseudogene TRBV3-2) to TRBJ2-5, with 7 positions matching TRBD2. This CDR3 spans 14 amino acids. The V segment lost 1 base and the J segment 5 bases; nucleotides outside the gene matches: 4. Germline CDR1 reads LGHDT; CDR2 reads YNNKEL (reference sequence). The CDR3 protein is CASSQGGSWETQYF. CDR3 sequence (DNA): TGTGCCAGCAGCCAAGGCGGGAGTTGGGAGACCCAGTACTTC.

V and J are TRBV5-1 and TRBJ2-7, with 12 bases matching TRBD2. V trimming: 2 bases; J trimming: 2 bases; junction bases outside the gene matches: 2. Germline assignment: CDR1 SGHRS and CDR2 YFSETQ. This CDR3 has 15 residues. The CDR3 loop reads CASSLLAGGPYEQYF. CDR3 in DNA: TGCGCCAGCAGCTTACTAGCGGGAGGACCCTACGAGCAGTACTTC.

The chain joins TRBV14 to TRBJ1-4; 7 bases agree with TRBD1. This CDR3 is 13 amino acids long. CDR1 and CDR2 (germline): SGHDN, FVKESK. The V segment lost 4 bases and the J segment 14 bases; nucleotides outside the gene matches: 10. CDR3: CASSPRERTGLFF. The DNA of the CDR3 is TGTGCCAGCAGCCCCAGGGAGAGGACAGGTCTGTTTTTT.